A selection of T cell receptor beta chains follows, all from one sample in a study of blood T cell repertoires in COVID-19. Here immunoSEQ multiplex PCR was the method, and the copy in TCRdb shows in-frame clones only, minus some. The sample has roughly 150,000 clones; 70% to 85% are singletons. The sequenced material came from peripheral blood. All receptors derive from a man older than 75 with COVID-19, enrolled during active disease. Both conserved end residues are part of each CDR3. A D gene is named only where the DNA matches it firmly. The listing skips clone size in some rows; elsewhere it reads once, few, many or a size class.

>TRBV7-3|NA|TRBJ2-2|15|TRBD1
TGTGCCAGCAGCTCGCGGACAGGGAACACCGGGGAGCTGTTTTTT
CASSSRTGNTGELFF
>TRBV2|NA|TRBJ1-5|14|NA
TGTGCCAGCAGTGAAGGGGCAGCCTCACCGCCCCAGCATTTT
CASSEGAASPPQHF
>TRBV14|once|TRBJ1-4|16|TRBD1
TGTGCCAGCAGCCCCCGACAGGGGGCGACTAATGAAAAACTGTTTTTT
CASSPRQGATNEKLFF
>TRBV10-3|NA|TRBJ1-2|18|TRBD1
TGTGCCACCCTCCCGGCCTCCGGAAGACGGGACAGGAACTATGGCTACACCTTC
CATLPASGRRDRNYGYTF
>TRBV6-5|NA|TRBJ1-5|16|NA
TGTGCCAGCAGTTTGGTCGGGGGTTCTAGCAATCAGCCCCAGCATTTT
CASSLVGGSSNQPQHF
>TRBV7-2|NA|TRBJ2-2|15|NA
TGTGCCAGCAGCCCTCCGGGCCGGGGCACCGGGGAGCTGTTTTTT
CASSPPGRGTGELFF
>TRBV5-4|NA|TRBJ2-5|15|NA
TGTGCCAGCAGCTTTGGGGGGGGGCCTCAAGAGACCCAGTACTTC
CASSFGGGPQETQYF
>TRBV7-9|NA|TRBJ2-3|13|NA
TGTGCCAGCAGCCGTGCGGGAACAGATACGCAGTATTTT
CASSRAGTDTQYF
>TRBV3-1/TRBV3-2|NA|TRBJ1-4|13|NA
TGTGCCAGCAGACGGCAGGGTAATGAAAAACTGTTTTTT
CASRRQGNEKLFF
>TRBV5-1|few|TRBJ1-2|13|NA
TGCGCCAGCAGCCTTACGGACTACAATGGCTACACCTTC
CASSLTDYNGYTF
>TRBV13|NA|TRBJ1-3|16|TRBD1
TGTGCCAGCAGCCGCTTCCTCGACAGGGTTGGAAACACCATATATTTT
CASSRFLDRVGNTIYF
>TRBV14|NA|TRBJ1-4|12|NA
TGTGCCAGCAGCCAAGGAGGAGAAAAACTGTTTTTT
CASSQGGEKLFF
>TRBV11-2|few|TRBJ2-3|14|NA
TGTGCCAGCAGAGTAAGGGGAAGCACAGATACGCAGTATTTT
CASRVRGSTDTQYF
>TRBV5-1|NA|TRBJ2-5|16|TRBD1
TGCGCCAGCAGCTTGGGGACAGGGCTTACACAAGAGACCCAGTACTTC
CASSLGTGLTQETQYF
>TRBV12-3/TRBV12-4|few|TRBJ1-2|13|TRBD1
TGTGCCAGCAGTACACAGGGGAACTATGGCTACACCTTC
CASSTQGNYGYTF
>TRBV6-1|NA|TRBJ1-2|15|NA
TGTGCCAGCAGTGAAGAAAAGCAGAGGGGGAACGGCTACACCTTC
CASSEEKQRGNGYTF
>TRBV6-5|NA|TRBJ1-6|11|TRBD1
TGTGCCAGCAGTCGACAGGGGAGCCTCCACTTT
CASSRQGSLHF
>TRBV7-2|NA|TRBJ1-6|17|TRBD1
TGTGCCAGCAGCTTAGGAAAACAGGGGATTTATAATTCACCCCTCCACTTT
CASSLGKQGIYNSPLHF
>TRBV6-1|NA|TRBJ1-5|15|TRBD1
TGTGCCAGCGGAACCACAGGGGCAAAGCGTCAGCCCCAGCATTTT
CASGTTGAKRQPQHF
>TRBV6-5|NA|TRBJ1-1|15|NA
TGTGCCAGCAGTTACACGCAGGGGCGGAACACTGAAGCTTTCTTT
CASSYTQGRNTEAFF
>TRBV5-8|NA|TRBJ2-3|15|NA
TGTGCCAGCAGCTTGGGACAGAGAAGCACAGATACGCAGTATTTT
CASSLGQRSTDTQYF
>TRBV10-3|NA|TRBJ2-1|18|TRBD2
TGTGCCATCAGTGGGACTAGCGGGGGGACGACCTCCTACAATGAGCAGTTCTTC
CAISGTSGGTTSYNEQFF
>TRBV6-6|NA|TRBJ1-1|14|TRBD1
TGTGCCAGCAAAGACAGGGCGGGCAACACTGAAGCTTTCTTT
CASKDRAGNTEAFF
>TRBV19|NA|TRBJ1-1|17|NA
TGTGCCAGTAGTCCCTATCCCCCTGAGACAGACAAAAATTTGGCTTTCTTT
CASSPYPPETDKNLAFF
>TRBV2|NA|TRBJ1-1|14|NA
TGTGCCAAATTAAGTGGAGGGCTGAACACTGAAGCTTTCTTT
CAKLSGGLNTEAFF
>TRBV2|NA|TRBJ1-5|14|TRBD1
TGTGCCAGCAGTCGACAGGGAGGCAATCAGCCCCAGCATTTT
CASSRQGGNQPQHF
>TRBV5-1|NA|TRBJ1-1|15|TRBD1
TGCGCCAGCAGCCCCGGTAGGGGGCTGAACACTGAAGCTTTCTTT
CASSPGRGLNTEAFF
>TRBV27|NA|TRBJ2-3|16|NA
TGTGCCAGCAGCCAAAGGTGGCGGGCCTTAGGGGATACGCAGTATTTT
CASSQRWRALGDTQYF
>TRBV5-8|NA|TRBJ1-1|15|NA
TGTGCCAGCAGCCTCCGGAACGGGAAGAGGGCTGAAGCTTTCTTT
CASSLRNGKRAEAFF
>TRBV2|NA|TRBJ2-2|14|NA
TGTGCCAGCAGTCCAAGAGGGTTGGCCGGGGAGCTGTTTTTT
CASSPRGLAGELFF
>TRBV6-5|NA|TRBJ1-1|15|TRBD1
TGTGCCAGCAGCCTACTTGGGACAGGGGGCACTGAAGCTTTCTTT
CASSLLGTGGTEAFF
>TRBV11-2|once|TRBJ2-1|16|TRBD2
TGTGCCAGCAGCCCATTAGCGGGGGGAAGGGCAATGGGGCAGTTCTTC
CASSPLAGGRAMGQFF
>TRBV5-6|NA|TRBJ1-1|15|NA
TGTGCCAGCAGCGCGGCCGGGACAAAAAACACTGAAGCTTTCTTT
CASSAAGTKNTEAFF
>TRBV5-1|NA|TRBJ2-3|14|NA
TGCGCCAGCAGTTCCGGGACAAAAGCAGATACGCAGTATTTT
CASSSGTKADTQYF
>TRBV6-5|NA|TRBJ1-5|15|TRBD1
TGTGCCAGCAGGTTGGACAGGGTGGCCAATCAGCCCCAGCATTTT
CASRLDRVANQPQHF
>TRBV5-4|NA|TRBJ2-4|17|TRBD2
TGTGCCAGCAGCTTGGTTGGTAGCGGGAGAGCCAAAAACATTCAGTACTTC
CASSLVGSGRAKNIQYF
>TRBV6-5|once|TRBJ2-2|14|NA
TGTGCCAGCGCCAGGGCCCCGAACACCGGGGAGCTGTTTTTT
CASARAPNTGELFF
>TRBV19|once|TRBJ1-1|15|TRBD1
TGTGCCAGTACCCCTCCGGGACAGCCCAACACTGAAGCTTTCTTT
CASTPPGQPNTEAFF
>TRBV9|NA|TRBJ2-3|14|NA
TGTGCCAGCAGCGTAACGCCGGGTGGGGATACGCAGTATTTT
CASSVTPGGDTQYF
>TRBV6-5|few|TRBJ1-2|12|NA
TGTGCCAGCCTTGGCCCCAGCTATGGCTACACCTTC
CASLGPSYGYTF
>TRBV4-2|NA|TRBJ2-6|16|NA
TGTGCCAGCAGCCAAGTGGGCAACTCTGGGGCCAACGTCCTGACTTTC
CASSQVGNSGANVLTF
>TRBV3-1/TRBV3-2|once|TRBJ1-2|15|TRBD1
TGTGCCAGCAGCCAAGAGGGCGGGACAGACTATGGCTACACCTTC
CASSQEGGTDYGYTF
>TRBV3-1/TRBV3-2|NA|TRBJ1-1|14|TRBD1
TGTGCCAGCAGCCAAGGTCAGGGGGTCGCTGAAGCTTTCTTT
CASSQGQGVAEAFF
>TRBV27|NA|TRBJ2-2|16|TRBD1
TGTGCCAGCAAAGCTCCAGGGGGCGCGGACACCGGGGAGCTGTTTTTT
CASKAPGGADTGELFF
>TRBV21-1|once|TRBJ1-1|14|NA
TGTGCCAGCAGCAAAGCGTTGGCAATAAATGAAGCTTTCTTT
CASSKALAINEAFF
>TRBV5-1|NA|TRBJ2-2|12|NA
TGCGCCAGCAGCTTGGAGCGCGGGGAGCTGTTTTTT
CASSLERGELFF
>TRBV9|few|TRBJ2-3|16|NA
TGTGCCAGCAGCGTAGAAGGACATGCGCGCCCAGATACGCAGTATTTT
CASSVEGHARPDTQYF
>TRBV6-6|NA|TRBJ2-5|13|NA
TGTGCCAGCAGACTTACGGCGGGGGAGACCCAGTACTTC
CASRLTAGETQYF
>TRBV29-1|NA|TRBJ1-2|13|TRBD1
TGCAGCGTTGAAGGGGACAGGGGGGGTGGCTACACCTTC
CSVEGDRGGGYTF
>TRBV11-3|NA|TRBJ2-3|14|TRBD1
TGTGCCAGCAGCTTAGATCGGGGTGGGACAGGGGAGTATTTT
CASSLDRGGTGEYF